Reported below is one TCR beta chain. Its target is not known. This sample is drawn from a study of T cell responses to AZD1222 COVID-19 vaccine. Produced via immunoSEQ multiplex PCR; TCRdb's table is partial and in-frame only. The sample contains fewer than 200,000 clones, roughly 92% of which appear only once. Germline V lookup: CDR1 SGHAT, CDR2 FQDESV (reference sequence). The CDR3 is 16 amino acids. After removal of 5 bases from V and 6 bases from J, the junction contained 9 bases not matched to a gene. Study results and limitations: Among AZD1222 vaccinees, only six or seven were seropositive at baseline.

The specimen was peripheral blood, collected on day 0 of AZD1222 vaccination. The gene calls are TRBV11-1 and TRBJ2-7; 14 positions agree with TRBD2. The sequence was collected from an adult in good health. CDR3 coding DNA: TGTGCCAGCAGCCGAGCGGGGGGACTAGCGGGAGTCGAGCAGTACTTC. Translation gives CASSRAGGLAGVEQYF.